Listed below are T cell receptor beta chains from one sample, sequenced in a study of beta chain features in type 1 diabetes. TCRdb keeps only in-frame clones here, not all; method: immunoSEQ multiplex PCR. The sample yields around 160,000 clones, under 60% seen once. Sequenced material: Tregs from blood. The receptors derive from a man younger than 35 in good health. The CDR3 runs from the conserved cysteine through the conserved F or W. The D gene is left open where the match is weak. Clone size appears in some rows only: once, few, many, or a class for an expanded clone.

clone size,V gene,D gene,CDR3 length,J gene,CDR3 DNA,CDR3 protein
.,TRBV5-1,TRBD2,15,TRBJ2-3,TGCGCCAGCAGCGGGGTGGGAGGGCCAGGAGATACGCAGTATTTT,CASSGVGGPGDTQYF
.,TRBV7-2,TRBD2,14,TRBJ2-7,TGTGCCAGCACTCGTTCTAGCGGCACCTACGAGCAGTACTTC,CASTRSSGTYEQYF
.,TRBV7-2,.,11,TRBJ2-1,TGTGCCAGCAGCCTCAGGGGAGAGCAGTTCTTC,CASSLRGEQFF
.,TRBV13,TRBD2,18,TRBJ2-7,TGTGCCAGCAGCTTAGTTCGGCTAGCGGGGGGGCCTTCCTACGAGCAGTACTTC,CASSLVRLAGGPSYEQYF
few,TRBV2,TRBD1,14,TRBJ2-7,TGTGCCAGCGGACCACAGGGGGTCTCCTACGAGCAGTACTTC,CASGPQGVSYEQYF
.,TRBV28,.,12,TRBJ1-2,TGTGCCAGCAGTTTTATATCGGGTGGCTACACCTTC,CASSFISGGYTF
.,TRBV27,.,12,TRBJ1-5,TGTGCCAGCAAGTCCTACGGTCAGCCCCAGCATTTT,CASKSYGQPQHF
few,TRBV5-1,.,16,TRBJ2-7,TGCGCCAGCAGCTTCCGCCTTAGCCCAGGAGGGAACGAGCAGTACTTC,CASSFRLSPGGNEQYF
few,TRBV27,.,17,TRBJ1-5,TGTGCCAGCAGTTTAAGGCGTCCGGGATACCTAAATCAGCCCCAGCATTTT,CASSLRRPGYLNQPQHF
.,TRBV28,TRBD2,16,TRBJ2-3,TGTGCCAGCAGCTCTAGGGAGCGGGGGGGCACAGATACGCAGTATTTT,CASSSRERGGTDTQYF
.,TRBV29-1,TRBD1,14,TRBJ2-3,TGCAGCGTCATGGACAGGGGAGCGACAGATACGCAGTATTTT,CSVMDRGATDTQYF
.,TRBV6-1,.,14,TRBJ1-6,TGTGCCAGCAGTGATTGGCAGGCCAATTCACCCCTCCACTTT,CASSDWQANSPLHF
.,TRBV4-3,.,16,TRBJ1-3,TGCGCCAGCAGCCAAGGGAGGGGAGGCTCTGGAAACACCATATATTTT,CASSQGRGGSGNTIYF
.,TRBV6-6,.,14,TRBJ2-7,TGTGCCAGTGTCTACGGGCAGGGGCCCTACGAGCAGTACTTC,CASVYGQGPYEQYF
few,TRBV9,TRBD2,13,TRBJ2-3,TGTGCCAGCACTCAAGCGGGATCAGATACGCAGTATTTT,CASTQAGSDTQYF
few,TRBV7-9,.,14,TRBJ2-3,TGTGCCAGCAGCTGGGGACTTCACACAGATACGCAGTATTTT,CASSWGLHTDTQYF
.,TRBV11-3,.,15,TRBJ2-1,TGTGCCAGCAGCTTAGATTTAGACAGCCACAATGAGCAGTTCTTC,CASSLDLDSHNEQFF
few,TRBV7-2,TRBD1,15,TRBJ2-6,TGTGCCAGCAGCGAGAGGGGGCCTGGGGCCAACGTCCTGACTTTC,CASSERGPGANVLTF
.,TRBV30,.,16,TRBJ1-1,TGTGCCTGGAGTCTAGCTTGGACCGTGGTGAACACTGAAGCTTTCTTT,CAWSLAWTVVNTEAFF
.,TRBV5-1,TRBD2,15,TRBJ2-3,TGCGCCAGCACCTTAGCGGGCGGTAGCACAGATACGCAGTATTTT,CASTLAGGSTDTQYF
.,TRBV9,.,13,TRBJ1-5,TGTGCCAGCAGCGTAGATGTCGATCAGCCCCAGCATTTT,CASSVDVDQPQHF
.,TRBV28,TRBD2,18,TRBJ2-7,TGTGCCAGCAGTTCCCCGGGCAGCGGGGGGGAAAACTCCTACGAGCAGTACTTC,CASSSPGSGGENSYEQYF
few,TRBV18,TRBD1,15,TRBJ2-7,TGTGCCAGCTCACCCGGGACAGGGGGGGCTTCCGAGCAGTACTTC,CASSPGTGGASEQYF
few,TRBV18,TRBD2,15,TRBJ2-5,TGTGCCAGCTCACCATGGAAGGGGAGGGGAGAGACCCAGTACTTC,CASSPWKGRGETQYF
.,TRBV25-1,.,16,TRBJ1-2,TGTGCCAGCAGTGAAACCCCCGTGACAGGCCCCTATGGCTACACCTTC,CASSETPVTGPYGYTF
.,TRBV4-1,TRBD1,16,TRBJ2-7,TGCGCCAGCAGCCAGGCTCTCTACGGGACAGCTTACGAGCAGTACTTC,CASSQALYGTAYEQYF
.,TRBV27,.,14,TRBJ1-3,TGTGCCAGCAGTTTACGGAGCTCTGGAAACACCATATATTTT,CASSLRSSGNTIYF
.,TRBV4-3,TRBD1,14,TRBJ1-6,TGCGCCAGCAGCCACAGGACAGGGAATTCACCCCTCCACTTT,CASSHRTGNSPLHF
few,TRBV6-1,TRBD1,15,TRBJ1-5,TGTGCCAGCAGTCTCCGGGACAGGGGAATTCAGCCCCAGCATTTT,CASSLRDRGIQPQHF
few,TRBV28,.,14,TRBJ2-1,TGTGCCAGCAGTTTCGAGGCTACCTACAATGAGCAGTTCTTC,CASSFEATYNEQFF
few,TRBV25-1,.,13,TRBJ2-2,TGTGCCAGCAGTGAATGGGCCGGCCGGGAGCTGTTTTTT,CASSEWAGRELFF
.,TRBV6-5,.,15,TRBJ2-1,TGTGCCAGCAGTTACTCTTGGAGGCCGTACAATGAGCAGTTCTTC,CASSYSWRPYNEQFF
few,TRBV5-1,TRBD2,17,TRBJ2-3,TGCGCCAGCAGCTTGAAGACTAGCGGTTCTCGCACAGATACGCAGTATTTT,CASSLKTSGSRTDTQYF
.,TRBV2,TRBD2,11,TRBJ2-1,TGTGCCCAGCGGGGGGGGGATGAGCAGTTCTTC,CAQRGGDEQFF
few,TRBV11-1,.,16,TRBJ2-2,TGTGCCAGCAGCTTAGGACTACGCCGAGGGACCGGGGAGCTGTTTTTT,CASSLGLRRGTGELFF
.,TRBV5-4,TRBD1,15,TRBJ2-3,TGTGCCAGCAGCTTGGGGGGACAGGGGGCAGATACGCAGTATTTT,CASSLGGQGADTQYF
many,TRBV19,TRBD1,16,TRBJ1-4,TGTGCCAGTGGGACAGGGAGATATGCAACTAATGAAAAACTGTTTTTT,CASGTGRYATNEKLFF
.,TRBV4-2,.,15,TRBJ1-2,TGTGCCAGCAGCCAAGAGGCAGGGACAAACTATGGCTACACCTTC,CASSQEAGTNYGYTF
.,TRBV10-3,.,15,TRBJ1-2,TGTGCCATCAGTGTCCGGGGGGAAGCTCTCTATGGCTACACCTTC,CAISVRGEALYGYTF
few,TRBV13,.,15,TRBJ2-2,TGTGCCAGCAGGCCCGGGGGGCGGAACACCGGGGAGCTGTTTTTT,CASRPGGRNTGELFF
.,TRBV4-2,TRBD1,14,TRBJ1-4,TGTGCCAGCAGCCAGGGACAGACGGGGGAAAAACTGTTTTTT,CASSQGQTGEKLFF
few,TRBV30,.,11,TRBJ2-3,TGTGCCTGGAGTATTAGAGATACGCAGTATTTT,CAWSIRDTQYF
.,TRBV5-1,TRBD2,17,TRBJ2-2,TGCGCCAGCAGCCTGGCACGGGCGGGGGTGAACACCGGGGAGCTGTTTTTT,CASSLARAGVNTGELFF